This T cell receptor beta chain originates from a study of blood T cell repertoires in COVID-19. Germline V CDR1 and CDR2: SGHRS, YFSETQ. Trimming pared 0 bases from V and 4 bases from J, leaving 7 bases between. CDR3 length: 13 amino acids. The participants were between roughly 18 and 89 years old and came from about two dozen US areas. Here immunoSEQ multiplex PCR was the method, and the copy in TCRdb shows in-frame clones only, minus some. The table records a few hundred thousand clones, approximately 85% of them present only once. The chain combines TRBV5-1 with TRBJ1-2, with D uncertain. The sequence was collected from a woman aged 25 to 45 who had recovered from COVID-19. What was sequenced was PBMCs or T cells enriched from blood (not recorded which). The CDR3 is CASSLVGSYGYTF. Written as DNA, the CDR3 is TGCGCCAGCAGCTTGGTAGGGAGCTATGGCTACACCTTC. Supplemented by reference TRBV5-1 and TRBJ1-2, the full variable domain reads KAGVTQTPRYLIKTRGQQVTLSCSPISGHRSVSWYQQTPGQGLQFLFEYFSETQRNKGNFPGRFSGRQFSNSRSEMNVSTLELGDSALYLCASSLVGSYGYTFGSGTRLTVV.